Listed below are T cell receptor beta chains from one sample, sequenced in a study of T cell responses to AZD1222 COVID-19 vaccine. TCRdb's table, derived via immunoSEQ multiplex PCR, lists solely in-frame clones and lacks some. The repertoire has 120,000 or so clones, 80% to 90% of them found once; the top ten carry about 6%. Sequenced material: peripheral blood, taken on day 0 of AZD1222 vaccination. These receptors were collected from an adult in good health. CDR3s include the opening cysteine and the closing phenylalanine or tryptophan. Fields, in order: clone size, J gene, D gene, V gene, CDR3 protein, CDR3 DNA. D genes are given only for firm matches. Only part of the rows carry a size: once, few, many, or a class if the clone is expanded.

. TRBJ2-1 . TRBV5-1 CASSPTGTFNEQFF TGCGCCAGCAGCCCAACCGGGACTTTCAATGAGCAGTTCTTC
. TRBJ1-1 . TRBV5-4 CASNWRGDTEAFF TGTGCCAGCAATTGGCGCGGGGACACTGAAGCTTTCTTT
. TRBJ2-7 . TRBV5-6 CASSRTDHYEQYF TGTGCCAGCAGCCGGACGGACCACTACGAGCAGTACTTC
. TRBJ1-4 . TRBV4-2 CASSLGGPNEKLFF TGTGCCAGCAGCCTCGGAGGGCCTAATGAAAAACTGTTTTTT
. TRBJ2-7 . TRBV2 CASSPIPYEQYF TGTGCCAGCAGCCCAATTCCTTACGAGCAGTACTTC
. TRBJ1-2 TRBD1 TRBV10-3 CAISEPWTGWYGYTF TGTGCCATCAGTGAGCCCTGGACAGGGTGGTATGGCTACACCTTC
. TRBJ1-2 . TRBV30 CAWRTAGGYTF TGTGCCTGGAGGACGGCGGGGGGCTACACCTTC
. TRBJ1-2 . TRBV28 CASSSPGASNYGYTF TGTGCCAGCAGTTCTCCGGGAGCGTCCAACTATGGCTACACCTTC
. TRBJ1-2 TRBD1 TRBV5-1 CASSQGTGSGDYGYTF TGCGCCAGCAGCCAAGGGACAGGGAGCGGTGACTATGGCTACACCTTC
. TRBJ1-1 . TRBV5-6 CASSLVGSDEAFF TGTGCCAGCAGCTTGGTAGGGTCGGATGAAGCTTTCTTT
. TRBJ2-5 . TRBV6-5 CASSSWVQADQYF TGTGCCAGCAGTTCTTGGGTCCAGGCGGACCAGTACTTC
few TRBJ1-2 . TRBV9 CASSDPLFGRDFGYTF TGTGCCAGCAGCGACCCCCTATTTGGCAGGGACTTTGGCTACACCTTC
. TRBJ2-7 TRBD2 TRBV6-1 CASSEGSGTKQYF TGTGCCAGCAGTGAAGGATCGGGGACTAAGCAGTACTTC
. TRBJ2-5 . TRBV11-3 CASSLHRGLETQYF TGTGCCAGCAGCCTCCACCGGGGGCTGGAGACCCAGTACTTC
. TRBJ2-1 . TRBV4-2 CASSQEAGNSYNEQFF TGTGCCAGCAGCCAAGAGGCAGGGAACTCCTACAATGAGCAGTTCTTC
. TRBJ2-7 . TRBV7-2 CASSETQGAYEQYF TGTGCCAGCAGCGAGACCCAGGGTGCCTACGAGCAGTACTTC
once TRBJ2-2 TRBD1 TRBV9 CASSVEGGQYTGELFF TGTGCCAGCAGCGTAGAAGGGGGCCAGTACACCGGGGAGCTGTTTTTT
. TRBJ2-2 . TRBV6-5 CASRFDSYTGELFF TGTGCCAGCAGATTCGATAGTTACACCGGGGAGCTGTTTTTT
few TRBJ2-7 . TRBV19 CASSMSPDSRYEQYF TGTGCCAGTAGTATGTCCCCGGACAGCCGCTACGAGCAGTACTTC
. TRBJ2-3 . TRBV6-5 CASSYSRGIDTQYF TGTGCCAGCAGTTACTCGCGGGGCATAGATACGCAGTATTTT
. TRBJ1-5 TRBD1 TRBV19 CASSRTGVPNQPQHF TGTGCCAGTAGTAGGACAGGGGTCCCTAATCAGCCCCAGCATTTT
. TRBJ2-5 TRBD1 TRBV28 CASRTGQGAQETQYF TGTGCCAGCAGAACTGGACAGGGGGCGCAAGAGACCCAGTACTTC
once TRBJ1-1 . TRBV6-5 CASSGGQRDTEAFF TGTGCCAGCAGCGGCGGACAGAGAGACACTGAAGCTTTCTTT
few TRBJ2-3 . TRBV9 CASQQGGGTDTQYF TGTGCCAGCCAACAGGGCGGGGGAACAGATACGCAGTATTTT
few TRBJ2-5 TRBD2 TRBV7-7 CASSTRLAGGETQYF TGTGCCAGCAGCACGCGACTAGCGGGCGGGGAGACCCAGTACTTC
. TRBJ1-1 . TRBV28 CASSFKSEAFF TGTGCCAGCAGTTTTAAATCTGAAGCTTTCTTT
. TRBJ2-1 TRBD1 TRBV2 CASSVQGAGGEQFF TGTGCCAGCAGTGTACAGGGGGCTGGTGGCGAGCAGTTCTTC
. TRBJ1-1 . TRBV19 CASSARTEAFF TGTGCCAGTAGTGCCCGGACTGAAGCTTTCTTT
. TRBJ2-7 TRBD1 TRBV6-5 CASSYTLGQTYEQYF TGTGCCAGCAGTTACACCCTGGGACAGACCTACGAGCAGTACTTC
. TRBJ1-6 . TRBV25-1 CASGWDSPLHF TGTGCCAGCGGGTGGGATTCACCCCTCCACTTT
. TRBJ2-5 TRBD1 TRBV5-1 CASSSGTGLVETQYF TGCGCCAGCAGCTCAGGGACAGGGTTAGTGGAGACCCAGTACTTC
. TRBJ2-2 . TRBV6-5 CASSYPHGPNTGELFF TGTGCCAGCAGTTACCCCCACGGGCCTAACACCGGGGAGCTGTTTTTT
. TRBJ2-3 TRBD1 TRBV5-3 CARPNRGDTQYF TGTGCCAGACCGAACAGGGGGGATACGCAGTATTTT
. TRBJ1-4 . TRBV4-1 CAGSQAGVQGVGEKLFF TGCGCCGGCAGCCAAGCTGGTGTTCAGGGCGTGGGAGAAAAACTGTTTTTT
. TRBJ1-5 . TRBV19 CASTRVSGGNQPQHF TGTGCCAGTACCAGGGTTTCGGGGGGCAATCAGCCCCAGCATTTT
. TRBJ2-2 . TRBV7-2 CASSLSNIGPGELFF TGTGCCAGCAGCCTAAGCAATATAGGGCCCGGGGAGCTGTTTTTT
. TRBJ2-7 TRBD1 TRBV19 CATQGTGGTYEQYF TGTGCCACACAAGGGACAGGGGGTACCTACGAGCAGTACTTC
. TRBJ2-3 . TRBV7-2 CASSLAGQVTDTQYF TGTGCCAGCAGCTTAGCGGGGCAGGTTACAGATACGCAGTATTTT
. TRBJ1-1 . TRBV2 CASKGDYTEAFF TGTGCCAGCAAGGGAGATTACACTGAAGCTTTCTTT
few TRBJ2-2 . TRBV6-2/TRBV6-3 CASSRRGAPNTGELFF TGTGCCAGCAGCCGCCGGGGGGCACCGAACACCGGGGAGCTGTTTTTT
. TRBJ1-5 . TRBV7-8 CASSPGVQPQHF TGTGCCAGCAGCCCGGGGGTTCAGCCCCAGCATTTT
. TRBJ2-2 TRBD2 TRBV2 CASKRSGTTGELFF TGTGCCAGCAAACGGAGCGGGACCACCGGGGAGCTGTTTTTT
. TRBJ2-1 . TRBV25-1 CASSEQGRSYNEQFF TGTGCCAGCAGCGAACAGGGAAGGTCCTACAATGAGCAGTTCTTC
. TRBJ1-3 . TRBV30 CAWSTRTISPSSGNTIYF TGTGCCTGGAGTACACGGACCATCTCTCCTTCCTCTGGAAACACCATATATTTT
. TRBJ2-3 . TRBV18 CASSPGPDTQYF TGTGCCAGCTCACCAGGGCCAGATACGCAGTATTTT
. TRBJ2-7 TRBD2 TRBV18 CASSSPTSGGHYEQYF TGTGCCAGCTCATCTCCCACTAGCGGGGGGCACTACGAGCAGTACTTC
. TRBJ1-6 . TRBV5-3 CARSSYTGSFHF TGTGCCAGAAGCTCCTATACAGGCAGCTTCCACTTT
. TRBJ1-5 . TRBV6-5 CATSLYRDSYQPQHF TGTGCCACCTCATTATACCGGGACTCATATCAGCCCCAGCATTTT
. TRBJ2-3 TRBD2 TRBV12-5 CASGQGLAISYTQYF TGTGCTAGTGGTCAGGGACTAGCGATCTCTTATACGCAGTATTTT
. TRBJ2-7 TRBD1 TRBV27 CASSSDREYEQYF TGTGCCAGCAGTTCCGACAGGGAATACGAGCAGTACTTC
. TRBJ2-2 . TRBV6-5 CASSYSPPGTGELFF TGTGCCAGCAGTTACAGTCCGCCTGGCACCGGGGAGCTGTTTTTT